This T cell receptor beta chain was captured by sequencing in a study of blood T cells in healthy people across ages. The CDR3 has 14 amino acids. V shed 1 base, J shed 5 bases, and the junction held 7 bases outside the gene matches. Germline V CDR1 and CDR2: DFQATT, SNEGSKA (reference sequence). As regards this clonotype: Its antigen remains unidentified.

General observations from the study: Fewer expanded clones and more diversity marked long-lived versus aged donors. With naive T cell percentage, TCR beta diversity showed a strong correlation.

Using a J-beta primer mix together with a sample-barcoded 5' primer, a second PCR was run for roughly 6 to 11 cycles. Each of the cDNA molecules was tagged by a template-switch adaptor with 12 random nucleotides. Every individual sample yielded 2.5 million or more paired-end reads (each containing CDR3). TCRdb re-called the 5' RACE reads through MiXCR, storing one row per CDR3 protein. The sample consists of around 1,600,000 distinct CDR3 sequences, less than 45% of them appearing once. This receptor was obtained from a woman in her late teens or twenties in good health. The gene calls are TRBV20-1 and TRBJ2-7, with 8 nucleotides matching TRBD1. Material: blood. The CDR3 reads CSARGGQGGHEQYF. CDR3 bases: TGCAGTGCTAGAGGTGGACAGGGCGGGCACGAGCAGTACTTC.